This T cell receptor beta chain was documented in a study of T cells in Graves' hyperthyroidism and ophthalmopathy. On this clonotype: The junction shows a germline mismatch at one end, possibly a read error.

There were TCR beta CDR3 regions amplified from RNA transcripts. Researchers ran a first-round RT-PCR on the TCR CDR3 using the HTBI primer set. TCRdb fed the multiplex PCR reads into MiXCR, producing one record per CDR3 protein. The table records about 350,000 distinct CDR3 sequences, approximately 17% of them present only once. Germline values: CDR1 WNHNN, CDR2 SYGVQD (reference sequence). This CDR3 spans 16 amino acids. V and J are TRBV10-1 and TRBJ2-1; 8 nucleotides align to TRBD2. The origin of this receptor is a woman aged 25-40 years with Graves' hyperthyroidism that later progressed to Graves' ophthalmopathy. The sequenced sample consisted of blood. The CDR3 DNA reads TGCGCCAGCAGTGAGAATAGCGGGGTGTCATACAGTGAGCAGTTCTTC. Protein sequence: CASSENSGVSYSEQFF.